The clone carrying this TCR beta chain has only a few counts. The data belong to a study of blood T cells in healthy people across ages. Each sample yielded at least 6 million isolated PBMCs. CDR1 and CDR2 (germline): SGHTA, FQGNSA. Unmatched junction bases numbered 8, after V lost 4 bases and J lost 2 bases. The CDR3 totals 16 residues. With a J-beta primer mix and a sample-barcoded 5' primer, a second PCR ran roughly 6 to 11 cycles. Every cDNA molecule carried a tag from a template-switch adaptor bearing 12 random nucleotides. From the 5' RACE reads, TCRdb called clonotypes with MiXCR, one entry per CDR3 protein. The data hold some 750,000 distinct CDR3 sequences, with approximately 21% observed a single time.

The clonotype was recovered from a man in his 70s in good health. The chain uses TRBV7-2 and TRBJ1-5; 7 positions agree with TRBD1. Sequencing used blood. CDR3 nucleotide sequence: TGTGCCAGCAGCTACGCCTACGGGACAGGCAATCAGCCCCAGCATTTT. Translating gives CASSYAYGTGNQPQHF.